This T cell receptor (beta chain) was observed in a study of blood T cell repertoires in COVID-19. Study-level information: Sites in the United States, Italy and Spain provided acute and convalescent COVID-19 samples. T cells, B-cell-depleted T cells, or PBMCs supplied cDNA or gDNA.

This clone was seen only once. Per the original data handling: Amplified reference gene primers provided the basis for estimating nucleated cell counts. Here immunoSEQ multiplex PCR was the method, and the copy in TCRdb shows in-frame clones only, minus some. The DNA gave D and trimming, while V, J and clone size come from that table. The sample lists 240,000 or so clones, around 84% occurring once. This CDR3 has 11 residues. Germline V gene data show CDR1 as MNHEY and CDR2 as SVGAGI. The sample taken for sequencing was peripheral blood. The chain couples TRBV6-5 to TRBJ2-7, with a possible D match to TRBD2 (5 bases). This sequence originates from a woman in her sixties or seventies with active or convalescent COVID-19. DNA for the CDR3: TGTGCAGTTCGGGAATCCTACGAGCAGTACTTC. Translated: CAVRESYEQYF.